The 25 T cell receptor beta chains given below trace back to one sample, sequenced in a study of control samples from healthy donors and cancer patients. The method was immunoSEQ multiplex PCR; TCRdb's version includes in-frame clones alone and lacks a portion of them. The sample has about 89,000 clones; more than 75% are singletons. What was sequenced was blood. These TCRs come from a woman aged 40-49 years in good health.

The V and J genes are TRBV30 and TRBJ1-1; D unresolved. The CDR3 has 12 residues. V was pared by 3 bases and J by 1 base, with 6 bases between. CDR1 and CDR2 (germline): GTSNPN, SVGIG (reference sequence). CDR3 DNA: TGTGCCTGGAGGGTGGGGAACACTGAAGCTTTCTTT. Translating it yields CAWRVGNTEAFF.

J is TRBJ1-1 and V is TRBV4-3; 7 positions agree with TRBD1. Germline V gives CDR1 LGHNA, CDR2 YSLEER. The CDR3 is made up of 17 amino acids. The V gene end was trimmed by 1 base and the J gene end by 1 base; junction bases not matched to a gene: 9. The CDR3: CASSQAWTGSRNTEAFF. CDR3 bases: TGCGCCAGCAGCCAAGCCTGGACAGGCTCGAGGAACACTGAAGCTTTCTTT.

This clone has more than one count but fewer than ten. The chain is built from TRBV7-2 and TRBJ2-7; 14 bases match TRBD2. The germline gives CDR1 SGHTA, CDR2 FQGNSA. The CDR3 length is 17 residues. The J segment lost 2 bases and the V segment lost 3 bases, leaving 6 bases of the junction unmatched. CDR3 loop: CASSFKSGLAGAYEQYF. The CDR3 region has the DNA TGTGCCAGCAGCTTTAAATCGGGACTAGCGGGGGCCTACGAGCAGTACTTC.

The gene calls are TRBV6-1 and TRBJ1-1; no clear D. Between the trimmed V and J ends, which lost 3 bases and 4 bases, there was a span of 12 bases. The CDR3 sequence is 14 residues long. CDR1 MNHNS and CDR2 SASEGT come from the germline V gene. CDR3 bases: TGTGCCAGCAGTGAGCGTTATGAGGCCACTGAAGCTTTCTTT. This translates into CASSERYEATEAFF.

V and J are TRBV5-1 and TRBJ1-2; D gene unclear. Trimming shortened V by 4 bases and J by 0 bases, and 16 bases separated the two germline ends. The CDR3 contains 16 residues. Germline loops: CDR1 SGHRS, CDR2 YFSETQ. The DNA for the CDR3 is TGCGCCAGCAGCATTGGTAATCGGAACACTAACTATGGCTACACCTTC. Translating gives CASSIGNRNTNYGYTF.

As DNA, the CDR3 is TGTGCCAGCAGCTCAGGGGGTTACAATGAGCAGTTCTTC. Its protein product is CASSSGGYNEQFF. The V call is TRBV7-2, the J call TRBJ2-1, with 7 bases aligning to TRBD1. Unmatched junction bases numbered 1, after V lost 4 bases and J lost 4 bases. The CDR3 runs to 13 residues. Germline V lookup: CDR1 SGHTA, CDR2 FQGNSA.

V usage is TRBV5-1 and J usage is TRBJ2-3, with a possible D match to TRBD1 (7 bases). Trimming cost V 2 bases and J 2 bases, with 12 bases left between them. This CDR3 has 15 residues. The V gene's germline CDR1 is SGHRS and CDR2 YFSETQ. The CDR3 DNA sequence: TGCGCCAGCAGCTTTCAGGGGGGTAACACAGATACGCAGTATTTT. Encoded protein: CASSFQGGNTDTQYF.

The rearrangement uses TRBV28 and TRBJ1-2; 9 bases line up with TRBD1. V was clipped by 8 bases and J by 4 bases; unmatched bases: 5. Germline values: CDR1 MDHEN, CDR2 SYDVKM. The CDR3 length is 13 residues. CDR3 sequence reads: CASHQDRGYGYTF. The CDR3 DNA sequence: TGTGCCAGCCACCAGGACAGGGGCTATGGCTACACCTTC.

This chain links TRBV14 with TRBJ2-7; no clear D gene. The CDR3 extends over 13 amino acids. Between the trimmed V and J ends, which lost 0 bases and 8 bases, there was a span of 11 bases. CDR1 is SGHDN and CDR2 is FVKESK in the germline V gene. The CDR3 DNA is TGTGCCAGCAGCCAAGATACACGGTCACAGCAGTACTTC. This encodes CASSQDTRSQQYF.

The CDR3 sequence is CASRSAGRKEQYF. The CDR3 region has the DNA TGTGCCAGCAGATCGGCGGGAAGGAAAGAGCAGTACTTC. The V and J genes are TRBV27 and TRBJ2-7; D may be TRBD2 (6 bases). With 6 bases removed from V and 7 bases from J, the gap between germline ends came to 16 bases. The CDR3 consists of 13 residues. CDR1 and CDR2 (germline): MNHEY, SMNVEV (reference sequence).

The chain links TRBV9 to TRBJ1-1; D not certain. V lost 2 bases, J lost 3 bases, and 14 bases lay in between. The CDR3 is made up of 15 amino acids. CDR1 SGDLS and CDR2 YYNGEE come from the germline V gene. The CDR3 DNA sequence: TGTGCCAGCAGCGTCGACGGGGTCGGATACACTGAAGCTTTCTTT. Amino acids: CASSVDGVGYTEAFF. The full variable domain, rest sourced from reference TRBV9 and TRBJ1-1, is DSGVTQTPKHLITATGQRVTLRCSPRSGDLSVYWYQQSLDQGLQFLIQYYNGEERAKGNILERFSAQQFPDLHSELNLSSLELGDSALYFCASSVDGVGYTEAFFGQGTRLTVV.

This clone was seen once. The chain has TRBV29-1 and TRBJ1-1, with a weak D call TRBD1 (5 bases). The CDR3 loop spans 12 amino acids. Trimming took off 5 bases at V and 5 bases at J, with 12 bases between the two ends. Germline V lookup: CDR1 SQVTM, CDR2 ANQGSEA. The CDR3 sequence: CSVIVWGTEAFF. For the CDR3, the DNA is TGCAGCGTTATTGTATGGGGGACTGAAGCTTTCTTT.

The chain links TRBV4-1 to TRBJ2-2, with 8 bases lining up with TRBD1. The length of the CDR3 is 19 residues. Losses at the gene ends were 5 bases for V and 3 bases for J; bases not matched to a gene: 17. Germline CDR1 and CDR2: MGHRA and YSYEKL. The CDR3 region has the DNA TGCGCCAGCAGCGTCCACCTCACCCGGACAGGGAAGGACACCGGGGAGCTGTTTTTT. Translating gives CASSVHLTRTGKDTGELFF.

J is TRBJ1-1 and V is TRBV6-6; D is ambiguous. The germline V gene has CDR1 MNHNY and CDR2 SVGAGI (reference sequence). This CDR3 has 14 amino acids. V was pared by 6 bases and J by 1 base, with 12 bases between. The CDR3 bases are TGTGCCAGCAGCCCGCCGCCAGGGAACACTGAAGCTTTCTTT. Translating gives CASSPPPGNTEAFF.

The V gene is TRBV24-1, the J gene TRBJ2-1; TRBD1 matches at 10 bases. The CDR3 consists of 19 residues. Germline V CDR1 and CDR2: KGHDR, SFDVKD. Trimming at V came to 2 bases and at J to 0 bases, leaving 9 bases not matched to a gene. For the CDR3, the DNA is TGTGCCACCAGTGATTCCGGGACAGGGGCGCTTTTCTCCTACAATGAGCAGTTCTTC. Encoded protein: CATSDSGTGALFSYNEQFF.

The rearrangement joins TRBV3-1 (or the pseudogene TRBV3-2) to TRBJ2-2, with TRBD1 matching over 11 bases. CDR1 is LGHDT, CDR2 YNNKEL, per germline (reference sequence). The CDR3 extends over 16 amino acids. V lost 1 base to trimming and J lost 5 bases; unmatched junction nucleotides: 3. For the CDR3, the DNA is TGTGCCAGCAGCCAAGGGACAGGGGGCAAAACCGGGGAGCTGTTTTTT. This codes for CASSQGTGGKTGELFF.

This chain joins TRBV11-3 and TRBJ2-5; no reliable D call. The germline gives CDR1 SGHNT, CDR2 YENEEA. V was clipped by 5 bases and J by 0 bases, with 10 bases between them. This CDR3 comprises 14 residues. The CDR3 loop reads CASSTRRDQETQYF. The CDR3 coding sequence is TGTGCCAGCAGCACCCGCCGGGACCAAGAGACCCAGTACTTC.

The chain has TRBV3-1 (or the pseudogene TRBV3-2) and TRBJ2-5; 7 nucleotides align to TRBD1. There are 16 residues in the CDR3. Germline CDR1 reads LGHDT; CDR2 reads YNNKEL (reference sequence). Trimming removed 6 bases from V and 4 bases from J; junction bases left unmatched: 14. CDR3 in DNA: TGTGCCAGCAGGACAAGACAGGGTAGGGGGACAGAGACCCAGTACTTC. It specifies CASRTRQGRGTETQYF.

This clone was picked up a small number of times. The chain carries TRBV10-3 and TRBJ1-1, with 8 positions matching TRBD1. The trim removed 10 bases at V and 5 bases at J, leaving 15 bases unmatched. CDR1 and CDR2 (germline): ENHRY, SYGVKD. There are 15 residues in the CDR3. As DNA, the CDR3 is TGTGCCACCAACGGACAGGGTAACGTAGGGACTGAAGCTTTCTTT. This translates into CATNGQGNVGTEAFF.

The rearrangement links TRBV18 to TRBJ2-6, with unresolved D. Trimming removed 1 base at V and 0 bases at J, with 10 bases between. There are 17 residues in the CDR3. The germline gives CDR1 KGHSH, CDR2 LQKENI. The CDR3 region is CASSPQGPGSGANVLTF. The CDR3 DNA is TGTGCCAGCTCACCACAAGGTCCCGGCTCTGGGGCCAACGTCCTGACTTTC.

The chain carries TRBV4-3 and TRBJ2-1; 10 bases match TRBD1. Per germline, CDR1 LGHNA and CDR2 YSLEER. The CDR3 extends over 14 amino acids. V lost 4 bases to trimming and J lost 7 bases; unmatched junction nucleotides: 4. CDR3 residues: CASSLGTGENEQFF. The CDR3 bases are TGCGCCAGCAGCCTTGGGACAGGGGAAAATGAGCAGTTCTTC.

This CDR3 reads CASSLNSQETQYF. The DNA for the CDR3 is TGTGCCAGCAGCTTAAACAGTCAAGAGACCCAGTACTTC. This chain connects TRBV7-7 to TRBJ2-5; the D is unclear. V was cut by 2 bases and J by 2 bases, with 6 bases left in between. Germline values: CDR1 SSHAT, CDR2 FNYEAQ (reference sequence). The CDR3 loop spans 13 amino acids. The full variable domain, with the rest looked up from reference TRBV7-7 and TRBJ2-5, is GAGVSQSPRYKVTKRGQDVTLRCDPISSHATLYWYQQALGQGPEFLTYFNYEAQPDKSGLPSDRFSAERPEGSISTLTIQRTEQRDSAMYRCASSLNSQETQYFGPGTRLLVL.

The CDR3 here is CASSITGGYVGYTF. For the CDR3, the DNA is TGTGCCAGCAGCATTACAGGGGGCTATGTTGGCTACACCTTC. V is TRBV21-1 and J is TRBJ1-2; TRBD1 was called by the table and not checked on the DNA. TRBV21-1 is a recognized pseudogene. The CDR3 extends over 14 amino acids.

This clone is labeled as medium-sized. This chain links TRBV27 with TRBJ1-5; 9 bases fit TRBD1. This CDR3 contains 14 residues. In germline, CDR1 is MNHEY, CDR2 SMNVEV (reference sequence). Trimming took 4 bases from V and 6 from J; bases not matched to a gene: 4. In DNA form, the CDR3 reads TGTGCCAGCAGTTCGGGACAGGGAGGTCAGCCCCAGCATTTT. The encoded protein is CASSSGQGGQPQHF.

The chain employs TRBV7-3 and TRBJ2-7, with D tentatively TRBD1 (7 bases). Germline CDR1 reads SGHTA; CDR2 reads FQGTGA. The CDR3 spans 15 residues. Trimming took off 4 bases at V and 6 bases at J, with 19 bases between the two ends. CDR3 in DNA: TGTGCCAGCAGCTCCTTTCAGGGGGGCCCCTTCGAGCAGTACTTC. Translated, it gives CASSSFQGGPFEQYF.